The 9 T cell receptor beta chains in this list originate from one sample, sequenced in a study of spatial heterogeneity in lung cancer. Points from the study as a whole: One measure, the expanded intratumoral alpha and beta TCR count, tracked tumor mutation counts.

TCRdb itself ran the 5' RACE reads through MiXCR, one entry per CDR3 protein. The sample lists 6,500 to 9,000 distinct CDR3 sequences, 18% occurring once. Antigens of these TCRs are unknown. Time point indicated: sample taken at primary tumor resection. Sequences were derived from lung tumor tissue, sampled at surgery. Source of these receptors: a female donor with early-stage non-small cell lung cancer.

Of note for this clonotype: A read error is possible here, since a much larger clone lies one base away. The CDR3 sequence is CASSLVGVNLPLHF. CDR3 DNA: TGTGCCAGCAGCTTGGTCGGGGTTAATTTACCCCTCCACTTT. The genes are TRBV5-4 and TRBJ1-6; no clear D. CDR1 is SGHNT and CDR2 is YYREEE in the germline V gene (reference sequence). The CDR3 covers 14 residues.

The chain has TRBV25-1 and TRBJ2-7; D call uncertain. The CDR3 spans 12 residues. The germline CDR1 and CDR2 sequences are MGHDK and SYGVNS. V lost 5 bases, J lost 8 bases, and 13 bases lay in between. CDR3 in amino acids: CASSRKGSQQYF. CDR3 in DNA: TGTGCCAGCAGTCGAAAGGGATCGCAGCAGTACTTC.

This clonotype has just a few counts. The chain combines TRBV20-1 with TRBJ1-5, with a tentative D call TRBD1 (5 bases). Germline V gives CDR1 DFQATT, CDR2 SNEGSKA (reference sequence). The CDR3 is made up of 18 amino acids. V was clipped by 3 bases and J by 4 bases, with 25 bases between them. As DNA, the CDR3 is TGCAGTGCTAGGCCAGGGAACAGGATGATAGCGGGGAATCAGCCCCAGCATTTT. Protein: CSARPGNRMIAGNQPQHF.

This clonotype is labeled as medium-sized. This sequence joins TRBV10-3 and TRBJ2-1, with TRBD2 matching over 9 bases. V lost 5 bases to trimming and J lost 6 bases; unmatched junction nucleotides: 5. Germline V gives CDR1 ENHRY, CDR2 SYGVKD. The length of the CDR3 is 14 residues. The CDR3 sequence: CAISPLAGSNEQFF. The CDR3 nucleotides are TGTGCCATCAGTCCCCTAGCGGGGAGCAATGAGCAGTTCTTC.

This clonotype turned up a few times. The rearrangement joins TRBV20-1 to TRBJ2-7; either TRBD1 or TRBD2 may supply D (5 bases each). CDR1 is DFQATT and CDR2 is SNEGSKA in the germline V gene (reference sequence). V gave up 2 bases and J gave up 2 bases, with 10 bases separating them. The CDR3 is 13 residues long. CDR3 protein: CSARRDLTYEQYF. DNA of the CDR3: TGCAGTGCTAGAAGGGACCTAACCTACGAGCAGTACTTC.

This clonotype was picked up a small number of times. J is TRBJ2-5 and V is TRBV5-1; 7 bases fit TRBD2. Germline assignment: CDR1 SGHRS and CDR2 YFSETQ. The CDR3 runs to 16 residues. V lost 4 bases and J lost 1; bases outside the gene matches: 10. CDR3 residues: CASSPMASGGQETQYF. CDR3 bases: TGCGCCAGCAGCCCTATGGCTAGCGGAGGCCAAGAGACCCAGTACTTC. Full variable domain (rest looked up from reference TRBV5-1 and TRBJ2-5): KAGVTQTPRYLIKTRGQQVTLSCSPISGHRSVSWYQQTPGQGLQFLFEYFSETQRNKGNFPGRFSGRQFSNSRSEMNVSTLELGDSALYLCASSPMASGGQETQYFGPGTRLLVL.

The J gene is TRBJ2-2, the V gene TRBV18; possible D gene TRBD2, 5 bases. The V gene lost 3 bases and the J gene lost 4 bases, with 6 bases spanning the gap. CDR3 length: 13 amino acids. Germline V gives CDR1 KGHSH, CDR2 LQKENI. The CDR3 DNA sequence: TGTGCCAGCTCACCCGGACTCACCGGGGAGCTGTTTTTT. Its translation: CASSPGLTGELFF.

This clonotype was found a few times. The chain employs TRBV18 and TRBJ2-2; tentative D call: TRBD2 (5 bases). Trimming pared 4 bases from V and 3 bases from J, leaving 12 bases between. The CDR3 length is 15 residues. Germline loops: CDR1 KGHSH, CDR2 LQKENI. The CDR3 DNA sequence: TGTGCCAGCTCACGTGGAAGAGCGGACACCGGGGAGCTGTTTTTT. This codes for CASSRGRADTGELFF.

This clonotype occurred a few times. CDR3: CASSYSGTAFLYGYTF. CDR3 nucleotides: TGTGCCAGCAGTTACTCTGGGACTGCCTTTTTATATGGCTACACCTTC. The chain carries TRBV6-2 or TRBV6-3 and TRBJ1-2; D is possibly TRBD1 (5 bases). Germline CDR1 MNHEY, CDR2 SVGEGT. Trimming removed 0 bases at V and 5 bases at J, with 16 bases between. This CDR3 contains 16 residues.